This T cell receptor beta chain was retrieved from a study of beta chain features in type 1 diabetes. General observations from the study: Insertion counts at VDJ junctions were lower in type 1 diabetes patients, who also showed more deletions there. A potential influence of HLA type upon TCRB rearrangement remained unresolved herein. Among all four CD4+ subsets, Type 1 diabetes patients had TCRB CDR3s that were moderately but significantly shorter.

Expressed TCRB transcripts were sequenced because the isolated RNA had all been reverse transcribed beforehand. Only in-frame clones appear in the TCRdb table, and some are missing; sequencing was by immunoSEQ multiplex PCR. Here the sample spans approximately 240,000 clones, roughly 17% being singletons. The sample holds a few counts of this clone. The antigen is undetermined. Isolation of CD4+ naive, central memory, regulatory and stem cell-like memory cells was achieved by sorting via CD45RO/CCR7/CD25/CD127/CD95/CD27. The CDR3 is 14 amino acids. After removal of 5 bases from V and 5 bases from J, the junction contained 8 bases not matched to a gene. The germline gives CDR1 MNHEY, CDR2 SMNVEV (reference sequence).

The chain employs TRBV27 and TRBJ2-5; 7 bases match TRBD1. The sample consisted of naive CD4+ T cells from blood. This clonotype was sampled from a young man with type 1 diabetes. CDR3 DNA: TGTGCCAGCAGTCGGTACAGGGGCTTCGAGACCCAGTACTTC. Protein sequence: CASSRYRGFETQYF.